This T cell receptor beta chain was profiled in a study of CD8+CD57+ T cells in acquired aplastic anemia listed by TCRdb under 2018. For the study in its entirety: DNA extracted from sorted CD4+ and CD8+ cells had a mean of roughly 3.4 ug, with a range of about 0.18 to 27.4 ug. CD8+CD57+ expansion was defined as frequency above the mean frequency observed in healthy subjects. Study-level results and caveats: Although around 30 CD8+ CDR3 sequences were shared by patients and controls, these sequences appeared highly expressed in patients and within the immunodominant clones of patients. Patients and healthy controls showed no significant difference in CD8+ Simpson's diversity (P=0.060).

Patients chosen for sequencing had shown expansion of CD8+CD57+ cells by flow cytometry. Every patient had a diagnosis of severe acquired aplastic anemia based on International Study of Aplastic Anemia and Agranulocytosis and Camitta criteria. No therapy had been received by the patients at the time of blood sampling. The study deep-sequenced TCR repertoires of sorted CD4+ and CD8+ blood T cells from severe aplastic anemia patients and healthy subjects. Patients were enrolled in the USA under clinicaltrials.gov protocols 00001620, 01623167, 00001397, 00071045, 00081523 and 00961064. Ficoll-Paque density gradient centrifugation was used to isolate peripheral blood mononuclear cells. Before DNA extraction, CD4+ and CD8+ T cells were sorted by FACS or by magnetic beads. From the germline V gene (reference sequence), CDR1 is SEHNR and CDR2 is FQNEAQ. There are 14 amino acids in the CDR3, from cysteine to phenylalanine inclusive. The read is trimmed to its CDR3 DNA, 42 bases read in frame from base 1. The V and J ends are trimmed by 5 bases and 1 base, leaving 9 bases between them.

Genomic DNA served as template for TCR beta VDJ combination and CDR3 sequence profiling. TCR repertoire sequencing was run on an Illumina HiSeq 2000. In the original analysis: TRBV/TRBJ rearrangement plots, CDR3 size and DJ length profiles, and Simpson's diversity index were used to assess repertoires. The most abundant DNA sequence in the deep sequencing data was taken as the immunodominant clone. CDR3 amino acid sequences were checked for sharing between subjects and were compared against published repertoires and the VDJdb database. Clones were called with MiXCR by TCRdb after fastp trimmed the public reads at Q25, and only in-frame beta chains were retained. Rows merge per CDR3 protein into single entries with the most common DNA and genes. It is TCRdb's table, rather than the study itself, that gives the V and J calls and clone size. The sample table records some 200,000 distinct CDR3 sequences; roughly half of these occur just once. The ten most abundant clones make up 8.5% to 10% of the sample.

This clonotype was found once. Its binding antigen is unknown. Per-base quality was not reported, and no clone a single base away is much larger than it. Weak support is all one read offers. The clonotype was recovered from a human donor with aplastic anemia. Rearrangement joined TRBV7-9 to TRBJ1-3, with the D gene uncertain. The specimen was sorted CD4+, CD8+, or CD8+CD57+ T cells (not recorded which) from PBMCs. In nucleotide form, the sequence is TGTGCCAGCAGCCCGAGACGATCTGGAAACACCATATATTTT. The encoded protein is CASSPRRSGNTIYF.